The 23 T cell receptor beta chains below were found in one sample sequenced in a study of spatial heterogeneity in lung cancer. Study results and limitations: Mutation tallies in tumors tracked expanded intratumoral alpha and beta TCR counts.

TCRdb passed the 5' RACE reads through MiXCR, listing each CDR3 protein once. The data contain about 16,000 distinct CDR3 sequences, around 7.1% of them singletons. Their antigens remain unidentified. The time point: sample taken at primary tumor resection. This sample comprised lung tumor tissue, obtained at surgery. These receptor sequences come from a female donor with early-stage non-small cell lung cancer.

This clonotype was counted ten times or more. This beta chain turned up in a library designed for alpha chains; as an off-target read, its abundance says little. The rearrangement uses TRBV18 and TRBJ1-2; D gene ambiguous. Germline CDR1 is KGHSH and CDR2 is LQKENI. There are 13 residues in the CDR3. Trimming shortened V by 1 base and J by 5 bases, and 8 bases separated the two germline ends. The DNA for the CDR3 is TGTGCCAGCTCACCACTGGCAGAATATGGCTACACCTTC. Translating it yields CASSPLAEYGYTF.

This clonotype was counted ten times or more. For a library built for alpha chains, this beta chain is a stray read; little rests on its size. The gene calls are TRBV28 and TRBJ2-7, with D perhaps matching TRBD2 (5 bases). V was clipped by 2 bases and J by 6 bases, with 14 bases between them. CDR3 length equals 14 residues. Per the germline V gene, CDR1 is MDHEN and CDR2 is SYDVKM. The CDR3 loop reads CASSLVSPGSEQYF. CDR3 sequence (DNA): TGTGCCAGCAGTTTAGTGTCACCGGGGAGCGAGCAGTACTTC.

This clonotype appeared many times. A library prepared for alpha chains yielded this beta chain as an off-target read; its size is of little meaning. V and J are TRBV12-3 or TRBV12-4 and TRBJ1-1; TRBD1 might be the D (5 bases). The CDR3 runs 14 residues. V lost 3 bases and J 4 bases, leaving 12 bases between the germline ends. In DNA form, the CDR3 reads TGTGCCAGCAGTTTCGGCGGGGCGGGCACTGAAGCTTTCTTT. As protein: CASSFGGAGTEAFF.

This clonotype was seen ten or more times. The library was built for alpha chains, so this beta chain is an off-target read and its size means little. The rearrangement links TRBV9 to TRBJ2-7, with D possibly TRBD2 on 5 matching bases. The CDR3 extends over 14 amino acids. Germline V gives CDR1 SGDLS, CDR2 YYNGEE. V was trimmed by 1 base and J by 0 bases, leaving 8 bases between them. This CDR3 is CASSVTGNSYEQYF. DNA for the CDR3: TGTGCCAGCAGCGTAACGGGAAACTCCTACGAGCAGTACTTC. Full variable domain (outside the CDR3, taken from reference TRBV9 and TRBJ2-7): DSGVTQTPKHLITATGQRVTLRCSPRSGDLSVYWYQQSLDQGLQFLIQYYNGEERAKGNILERFSAQQFPDLHSELNLSSLELGDSALYFCASSVTGNSYEQYFGPGTRLTVT.

This clonotype rates as medium-sized. This beta chain slipped into a library made for alpha chains as a stray read, so its size is not meaningful. The rearrangement uses TRBV5-1 and TRBJ2-5; tentative D call: TRBD1 (6 bases). Trimming took off 5 bases at V and 5 bases at J, with 10 bases between the two ends. CDR1 and CDR2 from the germline V gene are SGHRS and YFSETQ. This CDR3 is 12 amino acids long. CDR3 bases: TGCGCCAGCAGACAGGGTCGGGAGACCCAGTACTTC. Translation: CASRQGRETQYF.

In regard to this clonotype: This beta chain appears as a stray read in a library generated for alpha chains; its size is not informative. The chain recombines TRBV6-2 or TRBV6-3 with TRBJ2-6; D is perhaps TRBD2 (6 bases). Trimming shortened V by 6 bases and J by 2 bases, and 11 bases separated the two germline ends. CDR3 length equals 15 residues. CDR1 MNHEY and CDR2 SVGEGT come from the germline V gene. The CDR3 here is CASSLGGAGANVLTF. The CDR3 nucleotides read TGTGCCAGCAGCCTTGGCGGGGCTGGGGCCAACGTCCTGACTTTC.

This clonotype is deemed medium-sized. This beta chain appears as a stray read in a library generated for alpha chains; its size is not informative. The gene calls are TRBV29-1 and TRBJ2-3; tentatively, D is TRBD1 (5 bases). This CDR3 region has 13 residues. Per germline, CDR1 SQVTM and CDR2 ANQGSEA. Trimming took 2 bases from V and 1 from J, leaving 7 bases between them. The CDR3 spells CSVESRGTDTQYF. The DNA for the CDR3 is TGCAGCGTTGAATCCAGGGGCACAGATACGCAGTATTTT.

This clonotype was counted many times. For a library built for alpha chains, this beta chain is a stray read; little rests on its size. The rearrangement uses TRBV24-1 and TRBJ2-1; perhaps TRBD2 as D (6 bases). Trimming stripped 8 bases from V and 0 bases from J, with 28 bases between. The length of the CDR3 is 20 residues. CDR1 is KGHDR, CDR2 SFDVKD, per germline. The CDR3 region has the DNA TGTGCCACCACCAAGGGCGGGAACTCCCTTCACGAAAGCTCCTACAATGAGCAGTTCTTC. Protein: CATTKGGNSLHESSYNEQFF.

This clonotype was recorded many times. For a library built for alpha chains, this beta chain is a stray read; little rests on its size. The V call is TRBV7-2, the J call TRBJ2-1; weak D call: TRBD2 (7 bases). The CDR3 sequence is 16 residues long. Looked up from germline, CDR1 is SGHTA and CDR2 is FQGNSA. With 1 base removed from V and 7 bases from J, the gap between germline ends came to 17 bases. Here the CDR3 DNA reads TGTGCCAGCAGCTTAGGACGGGGGGCTTTTAGGAATGAGCAGTTCTTC. It specifies CASSLGRGAFRNEQFF.

This clonotype has just one count. This may be a read error, as it is one base from a much larger clone. A library prepared for alpha chains yielded this beta chain as an off-target read; its size is of little meaning. This chain joins TRBV15 and TRBJ2-5; no reliable D call. The CDR3 is 11 residues long. Germline loops: CDR1 LNHNV, CDR2 YYDKDF (reference sequence). CDR3 DNA sequence: TGTGTCACCAGCAGAGAGGAGACCCAGTACTTC. Encoded protein: CVTSREETQYF.

This clonotype showed up many times. The library was prepared for alpha chains; this beta chain is a stray read, so its frequency means little. The chain employs TRBV3-1 and TRBJ2-5; D possibly corresponds to TRBD2 (5 bases). Trimming pared 6 bases from V and 1 base from J, leaving 15 bases between. Germline-derived CDR1 and CDR2 are LGHDT and YNNKEL (reference sequence). The CDR3 spans 15 residues. The CDR3: CASSRRGIVQETQYF. The CDR3 coding sequence is TGTGCCAGCAGTCGCCGGGGAATCGTCCAAGAGACCCAGTACTTC.

This clonotype has a count of ten or more. This beta chain is an unintended read in a library built for alpha chains; its size means little. The chain joins TRBV9 to TRBJ2-4; 14 bases align to TRBD2. V dropped 3 bases and J dropped 0; count of bases not matched to a gene: 5. Germline V lookup: CDR1 SGDLS, CDR2 YYNGEE. The CDR3 totals 18 residues. The CDR3, as DNA: TGTGCCAGCAGCGCCTCCGGGACTAGCGGGGGAGCCAAAAACATTCAGTACTTC. Amino acids: CASSASGTSGGAKNIQYF.

This clonotype has ten or more counts. Because the library targeted alpha chains, this beta chain is an off-target read whose size means little. This chain joins TRBV28 and TRBJ1-2, with unresolved D. Germline CDR1 is MDHEN and CDR2 is SYDVKM. The CDR3 has 12 amino acids. V shed 5 bases and J shed 1 base, with 5 bases lying between them. In nucleotides, the CDR3 is TGTGCCAGCAGTCCTATTAACTATGGCTACACCTTC. Its translation: CASSPINYGYTF.

This clonotype was seen only a few times. This beta chain is a stray read from a library made for alpha chains; its abundance is not meaningful. This sequence joins TRBV7-6 and TRBJ2-2; TRBD2 matches at 9 bases. With 5 bases clipped from V and 6 bases from J, the junction kept 7 bases outside the gene matches. Germline V CDR1 and CDR2: SGHVS, FNYEAQ. The CDR3 extends over 15 amino acids. CDR3 nucleotides: TGTGCCAGCAGCCTTGGGGTAGCGGGGGCCGGGGAGCTGTTTTTT. It codes for CASSLGVAGAGELFF.

This clonotype was seen ten or more times. This beta chain is an off-target read within a library intended for alpha chains, so its frequency means little. The chain uses TRBV6-5 and TRBJ2-7, with D possibly being TRBD1 (6 bases). The CDR3 is 14 residues long. V was cut by 6 bases and J by 3 bases, with 15 bases left in between. From germline, CDR1 is MNHEY and CDR2 SVGAGI. CDR3 residues: CASRGATGNYEQYF. The CDR3 DNA reads as TGTGCCAGCAGAGGGGCTACAGGGAACTACGAGCAGTACTTC.

This clonotype was picked up many times. This beta chain is a stray sequence in a library constructed for alpha chains; its clone size is not meaningful. The V gene is TRBV28, the J gene TRBJ2-4, with 9 bases fitting TRBD1. The CDR3 is 16 amino acids. Per the germline V gene, CDR1 is MDHEN and CDR2 is SYDVKM. J was trimmed by 6 bases and V by 5 bases; bases with no gene match: 11. The CDR3 DNA reads as TGTGCCAGCAGTACACAGGGGGCGGAAGGTGTAAACATTCAGTACTTC. Translating it yields CASSTQGAEGVNIQYF.

In this sample, this clonotype turned up many times. Because this beta chain is a stray read in a library intended to capture alpha chains, its abundance should not be given much weight. The V gene is TRBV12-3 or TRBV12-4, the J gene TRBJ1-1, with no clear D. The CDR3 spans 13 residues. Trimming removed 2 bases at V and 3 bases at J, with 7 bases between. DNA for the CDR3: TGTGCCAGCAGTTTAACAGAGGACACTGAAGCTTTCTTT. It is translated as CASSLTEDTEAFF.

This clonotype was observed many times. Because the library targeted alpha chains, this beta chain is an off-target read whose size means little. The V call is TRBV4-2, the J call TRBJ2-5, with 9 bases lining up with TRBD2. This CDR3 region has 19 residues. CDR1 is LGHNA and CDR2 is YNFKEQ in the germline V gene. Unmatched junction bases numbered 11, after V lost 0 bases and J lost 0 bases. CDR3 amino acids: CASSQEPWTSAGYQETQYF. CDR3 nucleotide sequence: TGTGCCAGCAGCCAAGAACCCTGGACTAGCGCCGGGTACCAAGAGACCCAGTACTTC.

This clonotype was seen many times. This beta chain came through as a stray read in a library set up for alpha chains, and its size says little. V gene TRBV5-1 combines with J gene TRBJ2-5; D gene uncertain. V lost 0 bases and J 4 bases, leaving 7 bases between the germline ends. This CDR3 comprises 13 residues. Germline loops: CDR1 SGHRS, CDR2 YFSETQ. CDR3 nucleotide sequence: TGCGCCAGCAGCTTGGGTGAAATAGAGACCCAGTACTTC. Its translation is CASSLGEIETQYF. The variable domain in full, completed from reference TRBV5-1 and TRBJ2-5, reads KAGVTQTPRYLIKTRGQQVTLSCSPISGHRSVSWYQQTPGQGLQFLFEYFSETQRNKGNFPGRFSGRQFSNSRSEMNVSTLELGDSALYLCASSLGEIETQYFGPGTRLLVL.

Remarks on this clonotype: This beta chain lies outside the target of a library built for alpha chains; its clone size means little. The chain recombines TRBV9 with TRBJ2-2; D ambiguous. V was trimmed by 4 bases and J by 6 bases, leaving 10 bases between them. Per germline, CDR1 SGDLS and CDR2 YYNGEE. This CDR3 comprises 13 residues. The CDR3 region is CASSIASSGELFF. As DNA, the CDR3 is TGTGCCAGCAGCATCGCGAGCTCCGGGGAGCTGTTTTTT.

Note on this clonotype: Found in a library prepared for alpha chains, this beta chain is an off-target read, and its abundance has little meaning. The chain recombines TRBV12-3 or TRBV12-4 with TRBJ1-1; D uncertain. This CDR3 is built from 13 residues. V was trimmed by 4 bases and J by 0 bases, leaving 6 bases between them. In nucleotides, the CDR3 is TGTGCCAGCAGTTGGACGGTGAACACTGAAGCTTTCTTT. It translates to CASSWTVNTEAFF.

This clonotype was counted ten times or more. This beta chain is an unintended read in a library built for alpha chains; its size means little. The chain couples TRBV9 to TRBJ2-5; D gene unclear. Germline V gene sequence: CDR1 SGDLS, CDR2 YYNGEE. The CDR3 loop spans 14 amino acids. The V end lost 3 bases, the J end lost 2 bases, and 11 bases lay between the germline ends. For the CDR3, the DNA is TGTGCCAGCAGCGCCCAGACCAGGCAAGAGACCCAGTACTTC. This gives the protein CASSAQTRQETQYF.

This clonotype was observed at least ten times. This beta chain came through as a stray read in a library set up for alpha chains, and its size says little. The chain joins TRBV7-2 to TRBJ1-2; 10 bases agree with TRBD1. Germline assignment: CDR1 SGHTA and CDR2 FQGNSA. V lost 4 bases, J lost 4 bases, and 12 bases stayed unmatched. The CDR3 length is 17 residues. CDR3 sequence reads: CASSSRDRGPDFYGYTF. The CDR3 region has the DNA TGTGCCAGCAGCTCTCGGGACAGGGGCCCGGACTTCTATGGCTACACCTTC. Filled out from reference TRBV7-2 and TRBJ1-2, the complete variable domain reads GAGVSQSPSNKVTEKGKDVELRCDPISGHTALYWYRQSLGQGLEFLIYFQGNSAPDKSGLPSDRFSAERTGGSVSTLTIQRTQQEDSAVYLCASSSRDRGPDFYGYTFGSGTRLTVV.